Following are 23 T cell receptor beta chains from one sample sequenced in a study of cytomegalovirus exposure and HLA in healthy donors. The PCR ran on 60 Vbeta and 13 Jbeta primers. Sequencing used immunoSEQ multiplex PCR; TCRdb keeps in-frame clones, though not all of them. This table has about 130,000 clones, less than 85% appearing once. Sequencing was performed on PBMCs. The receptors originated from a male donor in good health and CMV-seronegative.

CDR3 nucleotide sequence: TGTGCCTGGAGCAAATTACTAACAGGGCCCACTGAAGCTTTCTTT. Its translation is CAWSKLLTGPTEAFF. This sequence joins TRBV30 and TRBJ1-1, with D maybe TRBD1 (6 bases). Germline CDR1 is GTSNPN and CDR2 is SVGIG (reference sequence). The germline V and J ends were trimmed by 3 bases and 4 bases, with 18 bases remaining between them. CDR3 length: 15 residues. The entire variable domain, with the rest obtained from reference TRBV30 and TRBJ1-1, is as follows: SQTIHQWPATLVQPVGSPLSLECTVEGTSNPNLYWYRQAAGRGLQLLFYSVGIGQISSEVPQNLSASRPQDRQFILSSKKLLLSDSGFYLCAWSKLLTGPTEAFFGQGTRLTVV.

The chain has TRBV5-1 and TRBJ1-3; TRBD1 agrees at 10 bases. Germline-derived CDR1 and CDR2 are SGHRS and YFSETQ. The CDR3 spans 15 residues. The ends lost 3 bases at V and 4 bases at J; junction bases unmatched: 4. The CDR3 loop is CASSSDRGLGNTIYF. The CDR3 DNA sequence: TGCGCCAGCAGCTCAGACAGGGGGCTCGGAAACACCATATATTTT.

This clone came up once. The chain uses TRBV25-1 and TRBJ1-2; 7 bases match TRBD1. CDR3 length: 15 residues. V gave up 3 bases and J gave up 1 base; unmatched junction bases: 5. Per germline, CDR1 MGHDK and CDR2 SYGVNS. CDR3 DNA sequence: TGTGCCAGCAGTGAGACAGGGACTTATAACTATGGCTACACCTTC. It yields the protein CASSETGTYNYGYTF.

V and J are TRBV6-1 and TRBJ2-7; 7 nucleotides align to TRBD1. J lost 3 bases, V lost 5 bases, and 7 bases had no gene match. The V gene's germline CDR1 is MNHNS and CDR2 SASEGT. The length of the CDR3 is 14 residues. The CDR3 nucleotides read TGTGCCAGCAGTCCCGGGACAGTACTCTACGAGCAGTACTTC. This codes for CASSPGTVLYEQYF.

The rearrangement joins TRBV29-1 to TRBJ2-7, with 8 nucleotides matching TRBD2. The CDR3 covers 11 residues. The germline gives CDR1 SQVTM, CDR2 ANQGSEA. V shed 6 bases, J shed 5 bases, and the junction held 3 bases outside the gene matches. Written as DNA, the CDR3 is TGCAGCGTCCGGGGGGGGGACGAGCAGTACTTC. It encodes CSVRGGDEQYF.

The V and J genes are TRBV29-1 and TRBJ1-2; 9 nucleotides agree with TRBD1. CDR3 length: 16 residues. After removal of 6 bases from V and 8 bases from J, the junction contained 19 bases not matched to a gene. Germline V gene lookup returns CDR1 SQVTM and CDR2 ANQGSEA. CDR3 sequence reads: CSVLPGQGWRGGGYTF. CDR3 coding DNA: TGCAGCGTCCTCCCGGGACAGGGTTGGCGTGGGGGGGGCTACACCTTC.

The rearrangement links TRBV20-1 to TRBJ1-1; D gene uncertain. Germline V CDR1 and CDR2: DFQATT, SNEGSKA (reference sequence). The ends were cut back, 6 bases at V and 3 bases at J, with 8 bases in the middle. There are 11 residues in the CDR3. In nucleotides, the CDR3 is TGCAGTGCCCTGGACTACACTGAAGCTTTCTTT. Amino acids: CSALDYTEAFF.

The V gene is TRBV6-5, the J gene TRBJ1-5; 7 bases agree with TRBD1. The CDR3 spans 15 residues. The V gene end was trimmed by 6 bases and the J gene end by 3 bases; junction bases not matched to a gene: 8. Germline CDR1 MNHEY, CDR2 SVGAGI. CDR3 amino acids: CASSSYRGLNQPQHF. As DNA, the CDR3 is TGTGCCAGCAGCAGCTACAGGGGACTCAATCAGCCCCAGCATTTT.

The chain carries TRBV5-1 and TRBJ2-2, with D uncertain. Trimming removed 5 bases from V and 0 bases from J, with 8 bases in between. The CDR3 is made up of 14 amino acids. Germline assignment: CDR1 SGHRS and CDR2 YFSETQ. The CDR3 region is CASSSSPNTGELFF. The CDR3 coding sequence is TGCGCCAGCAGTTCCTCCCCGAACACCGGGGAGCTGTTTTTT.

The rearrangement uses TRBV7-9 and TRBJ2-5, with D maybe TRBD1 (6 bases). This CDR3 is built from 13 residues. V was cut by 8 bases and J by 6 bases, with 16 bases left in between. Germline V gene data show CDR1 as SEHNR and CDR2 as FQNEAQ (reference sequence). The CDR3 region has the DNA TGTGCCAGCCGAGGGGACACAGGAAAGACCCAGTACTTC. Translating gives CASRGDTGKTQYF.

The V gene is TRBV11-3, the J gene TRBJ1-2; D remains ambiguous. Deletions cut 5 bases from V and 4 bases from J, with 8 bases between. Germline values: CDR1 SGHNT, CDR2 YENEEA. The CDR3 sequence is 12 residues long. The CDR3 DNA is TGTGCCAGCAGCCCCTACCCCTATGGCTACACCTTC. It yields the protein CASSPYPYGYTF.

This chain links TRBV27 with TRBJ1-1; D unclear. The germline CDR1 and CDR2 sequences are MNHEY and SMNVEV (reference sequence). V gave up 3 bases and J gave up 1 base, with 6 bases separating them. There are 13 residues in the CDR3. CDR3 in amino acids: CASSFARNTEAFF. CDR3 DNA: TGTGCCAGCAGTTTCGCCAGGAACACTGAAGCTTTCTTT.

V is TRBV11-2 and J is TRBJ1-1, with D maybe TRBD1 (5 bases). Germline V gives CDR1 SGHAT, CDR2 FQNNGV. The CDR3 totals 14 residues. Trimming took off 1 base at V and 8 bases at J, with 14 bases between the two ends. Here the CDR3 DNA reads TGTGCCAGCAGCTTAGGGAGGGGACTTCGGGAAGCTTTCTTT. Residues: CASSLGRGLREAFF.

This chain joins TRBV9 and TRBJ2-5; 9 nucleotides match TRBD2. V lost 2 bases, J lost 5 bases, and 10 bases stayed unmatched. The V gene's germline CDR1 is SGDLS and CDR2 YYNGEE. The CDR3 sequence is 16 residues long. CDR3 DNA sequence: TGTGCCAGCAGCGTCGTCCCTAGCGGGGTGGGGGAGACCCAGTACTTC. The encoded protein is CASSVVPSGVGETQYF. Combining the CDR3 with reference TRBV9 and TRBJ2-5 gives the whole variable domain DSGVTQTPKHLITATGQRVTLRCSPRSGDLSVYWYQQSLDQGLQFLIQYYNGEERAKGNILERFSAQQFPDLHSELNLSSLELGDSALYFCASSVVPSGVGETQYFGPGTRLLVL.

The rearrangement uses TRBV4-3 and TRBJ1-3; 7 bases match TRBD1. V gave up 4 bases and J gave up 2 bases; unmatched junction bases: 20. The CDR3 spans 20 residues. The germline CDR1 and CDR2 sequences are LGHNA and YSLEER. CDR3 bases: TGCGCCAGCAGCCCTAAGGTTCGGTGGGACAGATATCACCCTGGAAACACCATATATTTT. It specifies CASSPKVRWDRYHPGNTIYF.

This sequence joins TRBV4-1 and TRBJ2-7, with D possibly being TRBD1 (6 bases). V lost 0 bases to trimming and J lost 4 bases, with 13 bases between them. Germline CDR1 is MGHRA and CDR2 is YSYEKL. This CDR3 spans 15 amino acids. The CDR3 nucleotides are TGCGCCAGCAGCCAAGAACAGGGATCGCGTTACGAGCAGTACTTC. Translation: CASSQEQGSRYEQYF.

The genes are TRBV6-5 and TRBJ1-2; D remains unclear. Trimming pared 5 bases from V and 3 bases from J, leaving 16 bases between. Germline V gene lookup returns CDR1 MNHEY and CDR2 SVGAGI. The CDR3 is 15 amino acids. This CDR3 reads CASSTPRGFHYGYTF. The CDR3 DNA follows: TGTGCCAGCAGTACCCCGCGGGGTTTTCACTATGGCTACACCTTC.

The rearrangement uses TRBV18 and TRBJ1-1; TRBD1 is a possible D gene (6 bases). This CDR3 has 15 residues. Trimming took off 5 bases at V and 1 base at J, with 14 bases between the two ends. Germline CDR1 reads KGHSH; CDR2 reads LQKENI. CDR3: CASSTGGGANTEAFF. CDR3 in DNA: TGTGCCAGCTCAACTGGTGGGGGCGCGAACACTGAAGCTTTCTTT.

The V call is TRBV2, the J call TRBJ2-7, with D possibly TRBD1 on 6 matching bases. This CDR3 region has 17 residues. The V end was cut by 6 bases, the J end by 3 bases, with 24 bases between. CDR1 and CDR2 (germline): SNHLY, FYNNEI. CDR3 sequence (DNA): TGTGCCAGCAGCGATCCTCCTTCTATGGGGGCCAGCTACGAGCAGTACTTC. Protein sequence: CASSDPPSMGASYEQYF. Full variable domain (missing parts from reference TRBV2 and TRBJ2-7): EPEVTQTPSHQVTQMGQEVILRCVPISNHLYFYWYRQILGQKVEFLVSFYNNEISEKSEIFDDQFSVERPDGSNFTLKIRSTKLEDSAMYFCASSDPPSMGASYEQYFGPGTRLTVT.

The gene calls are TRBV5-1 and TRBJ1-3; D is uncertain. Germline V gene data show CDR1 as SGHRS and CDR2 as YFSETQ. V lost 4 bases and J lost 0, with 11 bases in between. This CDR3 region has 15 residues. Written as DNA, the CDR3 is TGCGCCAGCAGCAGCCGTTCGGGCTCTGGAAACACCATATATTTT. Its translation: CASSSRSGSGNTIYF. Variable domain in full (rest from reference TRBV5-1 and TRBJ1-3): KAGVTQTPRYLIKTRGQQVTLSCSPISGHRSVSWYQQTPGQGLQFLFEYFSETQRNKGNFPGRFSGRQFSNSRSEMNVSTLELGDSALYLCASSSRSGSGNTIYFGEGSWLTVV.

The chain employs TRBV6-7 and TRBJ2-7; D is perhaps TRBD1 (5 bases). TRBV6-7 qualifies as an ORF whose function is uncertain. V was shortened by 4 bases and J by 0 bases, with 10 bases between the two germline ends. The length of the CDR3 is 14 residues. CDR3 sequence reads: CASSSDTDSYEQYF. CDR3 in DNA: TGTGCCAGCAGTTCGGACACTGACTCCTACGAGCAGTACTTC.

V is TRBV28 and J is TRBJ2-1; tentatively, D is TRBD2 (5 bases). V was clipped by 7 bases and J by 3 bases, with 19 bases between them. This CDR3 has 16 residues. Germline CDR1 and CDR2: MDHEN and SYDVKM. CDR3 residues: CASTAKDSHNYNEQFF. The CDR3, as DNA: TGTGCCAGCACAGCTAAGGACTCCCACAACTACAATGAGCAGTTCTTC.

DNA for the CDR3: TGTGCCAGCAGTTGGTCAGGCTCCTACAATGAGCAGTTCTTC. Protein product: CASSWSGSYNEQFF. The chain uses TRBV27 and TRBJ2-1; D unclear. The length of the CDR3 is 14 residues. In germline, CDR1 is MNHEY, CDR2 SMNVEV (reference sequence). V lost 4 bases and J lost 0, with 7 bases in between.